The entry below describes one TCR beta chain. The CDR3 sequence is 14 residues long. V gave up 5 bases and J gave up 7 bases; unmatched junction bases: 8. Germline CDR1 SEHNR, CDR2 FQNEAQ (reference sequence). TCRdb keeps only in-frame clones here, not all; method: immunoSEQ multiplex PCR. The sample shows some 37,000 clones, approximately 91% of them seen only once. The source of the sample is a study of T cell changes during pregnancy in multiple sclerosis. The TCR originated in a female donor in good health, enrolled as a control in a pregnancy study. Sequences were derived from CD4+ T cells from peripheral blood mononuclear cells, sampled after pregnancy. The V call is TRBV7-9, the J call TRBJ1-2; TRBD1 matches at 9 bases. The CDR3 DNA sequence: TGTGCCAGCAGCCCCTTAAGGGACAGGGTTGGCTACACCTTC. Translating it yields CASSPLRDRVGYTF.